The clone carrying this TCR beta chain was counted ten times or more. Individuals selected for sequencing had exhibited CD8+CD57+ cell expansion on flow cytometry. The source of the sample is a study of CD8+CD57+ T cells in acquired aplastic anemia. Using genomic DNA as the template, TCR beta VDJ and CDR3 profiling was carried out. TCRdb processed the reads anew with MiXCR; each CDR3 protein has one entry. The table shows some 120,000 distinct CDR3 sequences, with over 30% occurring only once. V lost 2 bases to trimming and J lost 8 bases; unmatched junction nucleotides: 7. Per germline, CDR1 SGDLS and CDR2 YYNGEE. This CDR3 spans 16 amino acids.

V and J are TRBV9 and TRBJ2-1, with TRBD2 matching over 13 bases. This clonotype was sampled from a human donor with aplastic anemia. The sample was sorted CD4+, CD8+, or CD8+CD57+ T cells (not recorded which) from PBMCs. The CDR3 DNA sequence: TGTGCCAGCAGCGTTTCTGCCGGGACTAGCGGGGATGAGCAGTTCTTC. Translation gives CASSVSAGTSGDEQFF.